A selection of T cell receptor beta chains follows, all from one sample in a study of blood T cell repertoires in COVID-19. Clones were sequenced by immunoSEQ multiplex PCR, and TCRdb holds only the in-frame ones, with some missing. Of about 270,000 clones listed, about nine tenths are singletons. Sequencing used peripheral blood. The receptors were gathered from a woman aged 60 to 75 who had recovered from COVID-19. CDR3s include the opening cysteine and the closing phenylalanine or tryptophan. D genes are given only for firm matches. Rows may omit the clone size; those that give it use once, few, many or a size class.

TRBD1 TRBJ1-3 TRBV15 . CATSRRGQGRGNTIYF TGTGCCACCAGCAGAAGGGGACAGGGACGCGGAAACACCATATATTTT
. TRBJ1-5 TRBV3-1/TRBV3-2 . CASSLASIGQPQHF TGTGCCAGCAGTCTGGCCTCCATCGGGCAGCCCCAGCATTTT
. TRBJ2-7 TRBV4-1 . CASSQVMVGLGSSYEQYF TGCGCCAGCAGCCAAGTTATGGTTGGCCTCGGGAGCTCCTACGAGCAGTACTTC
. TRBJ2-3 TRBV3-1/TRBV3-2 once CASSQVMDTQYF TGTGCCAGCAGCCAAGTAATGGATACGCAGTATTTT
. TRBJ1-6 TRBV19 . CASKPGVNSPLHF TGTGCCAGTAAGCCAGGGGTGAATTCACCCCTCCACTTT
. TRBJ2-7 TRBV4-1 . CASSLSTEFAQYF TGCGCCAGCAGCCTATCGACAGAATTCGCGCAGTACTTC
. TRBJ1-4 TRBV12-3/TRBV12-4 . CASSLVREKLFF TGTGCCAGCAGTTTAGTTCGTGAAAAACTGTTTTTT
TRBD1 TRBJ2-7 TRBV9 once CASSHPHRGRDEQYF TGTGCCAGCAGCCACCCTCATAGGGGGCGCGACGAGCAGTACTTC
TRBD2 TRBJ2-7 TRBV28 once CASRDNGGGFSYEQYF TGTGCCAGCAGGGATAACGGCGGGGGGTTTTCGTACGAGCAGTACTTC
. TRBJ2-7 TRBV21-1 . CASSKAILTGLTYEQYF TGTGCCAGCAGCAAAGCGATCTTGACAGGATTGACCTACGAGCAGTACTTC
. TRBJ1-4 TRBV9 . CASSFSASGAREKLFF TGTGCCAGCAGCTTTTCCGCTTCAGGGGCCCGCGAAAAACTGTTTTTT
. TRBJ2-1 TRBV7-2 . CASSPYNEQFF TGTGCCAGCAGCCCTTACAATGAGCAGTTCTTC
. TRBJ1-6 TRBV4-2 . CASSQEAHGGNSPLHF TGTGCCAGCAGCCAAGAGGCTCACGGAGGCAATTCACCCCTCCACTTT
. TRBJ2-7 TRBV14 once CASSQRAIDLFSYEQYF TGTGCCAGCAGCCAAAGAGCAATCGATCTATTCTCCTACGAGCAGTACTTC
TRBD2 TRBJ2-5 TRBV7-9 . CASSFGTSGHQETQYF TGTGCCAGCAGCTTCGGGACTAGCGGGCATCAAGAGACCCAGTACTTC
TRBD1 TRBJ1-4 TRBV6-1 few CASSGAGTGANEKLFF TGTGCCAGCAGTGGCGCCGGGACAGGGGCTAATGAAAAACTGTTTTTT
TRBD1 TRBJ1-2 TRBV11-1 once CASSSKQGDYGYTF TGTGCCAGCAGCTCGAAACAGGGGGACTATGGCTACACCTTC
. TRBJ1-2 TRBV7-2 . CASSFNRDDYGYTF TGTGCCAGCAGCTTTAACAGGGACGACTATGGCTACACCTTC
. TRBJ2-3 TRBV5-4 . CASSLVQYTDTQYF TGTGCCAGCAGCTTGGTACAGTACACAGATACGCAGTATTTT
. TRBJ2-5 TRBV21-1 . CASSKVFGGGETQYF TGTGCCAGCAGCAAAGTGTTCGGGGGGGGAGAGACCCAGTACTTC
TRBD1 TRBJ2-3 TRBV9 . CASSVEGRGRTDTQYF TGTGCCAGCAGCGTAGAGGGAAGGGGGCGGACAGATACGCAGTATTTT